These 5 T cell receptor beta chains were sequenced from one sample in a study of blood T cells in healthy people across ages. Then a second PCR, running about 6 to 12 cycles, was carried out with a sample-barcoded 5' primer and a J-beta primer mix. TCRdb independently ran MiXCR on the 5' RACE reads; one entry per CDR3 protein. The sample includes about 640,000 distinct CDR3 sequences, under 70% of them seen just once. Source material: blood. The receptors were gathered from a man aged 55 to 70 in good health.

The table lists this clonotype with a few counts. V is TRBV10-3 and J is TRBJ1-2, with 7 bases identical to TRBD1. Germline loops: CDR1 ENHRY, CDR2 SYGVKD. CDR3 length: 15 amino acids. Losses at the gene ends were 2 bases for V and 4 bases for J; bases not matched to a gene: 7. The CDR3 nucleotides are TGTGCCATCAGTGAGGGCGCGGGGACAGCCTATGGCTACACCTTC. Translating it yields CAISEGAGTAYGYTF.

Comment on this clonotype: Sequence at one end of the junction differs from germline and may be a read error. This sequence joins TRBV24-1 and TRBJ2-1, with TRBD2 as a possible D gene (5 bases). The CDR3 totals 13 residues. Germline values: CDR1 KGHDR, CDR2 SFDVKD. The DNA for the CDR3 is TGTACCACCAGTGATGAGACCGAGGGTGAGCAGTTCTTC. Its protein is CTTSDETEGEQFF.

This clonotype has a count of ten or more. V usage is TRBV5-1 and J usage is TRBJ2-1; 10 bases map to TRBD2. J was trimmed by 5 bases and V by 0 bases; bases with no gene match: 5. Per the germline V gene, CDR1 is SGHRS and CDR2 is YFSETQ. This CDR3 comprises 16 residues. The CDR3 here is CASSLAPSGGDNEQFF. The CDR3, as DNA: TGCGCCAGCAGCTTGGCTCCTAGCGGGGGTGACAATGAGCAGTTCTTC. The whole variable domain, filled in from reference TRBV5-1 and TRBJ2-1, reads KAGVTQTPRYLIKTRGQQVTLSCSPISGHRSVSWYQQTPGQGLQFLFEYFSETQRNKGNFPGRFSGRQFSNSRSEMNVSTLELGDSALYLCASSLAPSGGDNEQFFGPGTRLTVL.

The rearrangement uses TRBV6-5 and TRBJ2-4; 11 bases align to TRBD1. From germline, CDR1 is MNHEY and CDR2 SVGAGI. V was clipped by 0 bases and J by 3 bases; unmatched bases: 1. The CDR3 is 16 residues long. CDR3 in DNA: TGTGCCAGCAGTTACTCGGGACAGGGGGTCAAAAACATTCAGTACTTC. Translating gives CASSYSGQGVKNIQYF.

The chain uses TRBV14 and TRBJ2-5, with D perhaps TRBD1 (6 bases). V lost 1 base and J lost 1, with 10 bases in between. CDR3 length: 15 amino acids. Germline lookup yields CDR1 SGHDN and CDR2 FVKESK. CDR3 region: CASSQGVDSQETQYF. The CDR3 nucleotides are TGTGCCAGCAGCCAAGGGGTGGACAGCCAAGAGACCCAGTACTTC.